The T cell receptor beta chain described here comes from a study of beta chain features in type 1 diabetes (dated by TCRdb to the late 2010s). As for the study more broadly: Patients and healthy donors did not differ in mean age, gender distribution, total cell number or subset yield. A total of approximately 99,000,000 sorted cells were examined across all samples, and RNA yield correlated strongly with the number of cells per subset. In the study, TCRB repertoires of sorted circulating CD4+ T cell subsets from recently diagnosed type 1 diabetes patients were compared with those of matched healthy donors. Naive and central memory subsets were obtained from all 30 or so donors, but regulatory and stem cell-like memory subsets were isolated from only 8 patients and roughly eight healthy donors. What the authors observed across the whole study: Because small numbers of individuals were included in the HLA sub-analyses, any influence of HLA type on TCRB rearrangement was left unresolved. At VDJ recombination sites, type 1 diabetes patients had fewer insertions and more deleted nucleotides, which implies abnormalities in thymic rearrangement. Shorter templates might have been favored by PCR, but patient and control samples were amplified and corrected together, so both groups would have been affected equally by any skew. The naive, central memory and regulatory TCRB repertoires appeared to resemble one another more closely among patients than among healthy donors. Type 1 diabetes patients showed a moderate but significant shortening of TCRB CDR3 length in all four CD4+ subsets. Because cDNA was sequenced instead of genomic DNA, activated cells with high expression could be over-represented, although the groups did not differ in activation or CD3 levels.

The entire isolated RNA was reverse transcribed using the High Capacity cDNA Reverse Transcription Kit, and thus expressed TCRB transcripts were sequenced. Deep immunoSEQ sequencing was performed on naive, central memory and regulatory T cell samples, with an average of around 3.4 million total reads per sample. After sorted cells were lysed in RLT buffer, RNA was extracted with DNase-treated RNeasy Micro or Mini kits, with the choice depending on cell number. Each cell subset was processed on its own to prevent cross-contamination, while patient and healthy donor samples were processed together. TCRB sequences were amplified from cDNA with the immunoSEQ multiplex PCR, producing 87-bp fragments spanning the CDR3 region. The amplicons were sequenced using the Illumina HiSeq platform. On the study's bioinformatics: Synthetic template baselines were used to correct PCR bias computationally, reads within Hamming distance 2 were collapsed together, and singletons that could not be merged were discarded. Reads were aligned against IMGT so that V, D and J genes, CDR3 length and insertions or deletions at six rearrangement sites could be assigned. Within each subset, clonotype counts were normalized to sorted cell number, after which true diversity and Gini coefficients were computed with the tcR R package. The overlap coefficient, calculated on TCRB nucleotide sequences, was used to measure repertoire sharing. TCRdb mirrors the immuneACCESS table, restricted to in-frame sequences. Some clones are absent from its copies; in checked studies, under half trace to an unresolved V gene, and the reason for the others is unknown. V, J and clone size were drawn from that table, and D and trimming were deduced from the DNA. The sample table records about 320,000 clones; 14% of these occur just once. The ten largest clones capture roughly 7% of the sample.

Each donor gave one peripheral blood draw, averaging roughly 0.11 L, which was collected into heparinised tubes. A BD FACSAria II was used to sort naive, central memory, regulatory and stem cell-like memory CD4+ T cells with a panel that included CD45RO, CCR7, CD25, CD127, CD95 and CD27. Purity was above 95% for every sorted population. Right away, PBMCs were isolated by Lymphoprep density gradient centrifugation and were stained directly, with no culture step. So that batch effects would be minimized, each experiment stained and sorted samples in pairs, pairing one healthy donor with one patient. This clone was seen a handful of times. What antigen it recognizes has not been identified. The record has no base qualities; no much larger clone is one base away. The CDR3 spans 16 residues, from the cysteine through the phenylalanine. The kept DNA is CDR3 alone, 48 bases in frame from the first base. The V end gives up 2 bases and the J end 5 bases, leaving 5 bases in the junction not matched to a gene. CDR1 and CDR2 (MNHEY, SMNVEV) derive from the germline V gene (reference sequence).

The material sequenced was central memory CD4+ T cells from blood. Recombination joined TRBV27 with TRBJ2-1; a stretch of 11 junction bases matches TRBD2. The clonotype originates from a man younger than 40 in good health. The bases are TGTGCCAGCAGTTTACAGGGACTAGCGGATAACAATGAGCAGTTCTTC. Translated, it gives CASSLQGLADNNEQFF.